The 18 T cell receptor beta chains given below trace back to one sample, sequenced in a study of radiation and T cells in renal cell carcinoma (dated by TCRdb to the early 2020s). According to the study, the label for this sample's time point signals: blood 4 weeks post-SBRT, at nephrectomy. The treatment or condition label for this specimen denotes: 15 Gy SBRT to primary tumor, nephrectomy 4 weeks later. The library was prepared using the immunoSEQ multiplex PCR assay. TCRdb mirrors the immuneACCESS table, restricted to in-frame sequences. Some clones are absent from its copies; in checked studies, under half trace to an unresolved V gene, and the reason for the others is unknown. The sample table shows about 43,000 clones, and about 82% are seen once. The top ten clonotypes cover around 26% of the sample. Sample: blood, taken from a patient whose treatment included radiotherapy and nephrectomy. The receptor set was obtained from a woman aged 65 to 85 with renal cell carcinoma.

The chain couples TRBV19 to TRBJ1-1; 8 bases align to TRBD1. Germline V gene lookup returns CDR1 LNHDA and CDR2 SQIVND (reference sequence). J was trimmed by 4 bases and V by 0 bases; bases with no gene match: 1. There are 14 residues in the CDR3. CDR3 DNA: TGTGCCAGTAGTATAGAACAGGGGGGCACTGAAGCTTTCTTT. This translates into CASSIEQGGTEAFF.

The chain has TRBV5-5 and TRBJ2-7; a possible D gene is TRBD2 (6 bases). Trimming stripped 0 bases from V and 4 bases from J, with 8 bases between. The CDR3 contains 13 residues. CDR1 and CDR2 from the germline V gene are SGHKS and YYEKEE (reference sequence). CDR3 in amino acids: CASSLAEGYEQYF. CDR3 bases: TGTGCCAGCAGCTTGGCGGAGGGTTACGAGCAGTACTTC.

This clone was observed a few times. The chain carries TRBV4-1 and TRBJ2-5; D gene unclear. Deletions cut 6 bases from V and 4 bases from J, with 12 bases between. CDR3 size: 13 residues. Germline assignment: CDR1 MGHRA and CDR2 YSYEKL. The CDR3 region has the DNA TGCGCCAGCAGGGGTATAGGTCGAGAGACCCAGTACTTC. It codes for CASRGIGRETQYF.

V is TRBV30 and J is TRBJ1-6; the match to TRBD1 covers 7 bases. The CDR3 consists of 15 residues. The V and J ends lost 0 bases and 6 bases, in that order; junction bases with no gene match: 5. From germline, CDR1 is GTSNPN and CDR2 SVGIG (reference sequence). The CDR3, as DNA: TGTGCCTGGAGTGTAGGGGACAGAATTAATTCACCCCTCCACTTT. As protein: CAWSVGDRINSPLHF.

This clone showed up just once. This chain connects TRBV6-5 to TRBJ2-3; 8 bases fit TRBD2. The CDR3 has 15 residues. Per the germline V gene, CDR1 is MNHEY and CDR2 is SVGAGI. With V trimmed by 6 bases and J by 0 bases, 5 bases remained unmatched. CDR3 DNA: TGTGCCAGCAGGCTTAGCGGGATTAGCACAGATACGCAGTATTTT. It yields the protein CASRLSGISTDTQYF.

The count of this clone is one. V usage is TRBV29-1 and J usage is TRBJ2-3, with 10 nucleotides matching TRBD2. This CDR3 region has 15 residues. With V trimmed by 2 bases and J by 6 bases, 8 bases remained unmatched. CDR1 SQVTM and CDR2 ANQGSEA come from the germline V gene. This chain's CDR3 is CSVERSSTSGDTQYF. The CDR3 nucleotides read TGCAGCGTTGAACGTTCGTCGACTAGCGGGGATACGCAGTATTTT.

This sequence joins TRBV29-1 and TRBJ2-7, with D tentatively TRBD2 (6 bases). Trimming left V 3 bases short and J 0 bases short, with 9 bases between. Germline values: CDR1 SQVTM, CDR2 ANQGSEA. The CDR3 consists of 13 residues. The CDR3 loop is CSVEIGSSYEQYF. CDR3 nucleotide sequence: TGCAGCGTTGAGATCGGGAGCTCCTACGAGCAGTACTTC.

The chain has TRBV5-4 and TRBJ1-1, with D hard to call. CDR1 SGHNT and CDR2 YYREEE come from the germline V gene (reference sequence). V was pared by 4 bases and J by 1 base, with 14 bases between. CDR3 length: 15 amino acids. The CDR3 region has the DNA TGTGCCAGCAGCCCGTCGGAGGGTGGGAACACTGAAGCTTTCTTT. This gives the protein CASSPSEGGNTEAFF.

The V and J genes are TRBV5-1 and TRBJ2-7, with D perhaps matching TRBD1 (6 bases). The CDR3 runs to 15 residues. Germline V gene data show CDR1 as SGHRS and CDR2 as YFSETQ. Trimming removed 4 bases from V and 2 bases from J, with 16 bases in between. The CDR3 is CASSTTGSLTYEQYF. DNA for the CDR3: TGCGCCAGCAGCACCACAGGGTCCCTGACCTACGAGCAGTACTTC.

The CDR3 loop reads CASSPIQGARDTEAFF. DNA of the CDR3: TGTGCCAGCTCACCAATTCAGGGGGCGAGGGACACTGAAGCTTTCTTT. The chain combines TRBV18 with TRBJ1-1, with TRBD1 matching 8 bases. CDR1 KGHSH and CDR2 LQKENI come from the germline V gene. Trimming took 2 bases from V and 3 from J; bases not matched to a gene: 8. The CDR3 length is 16 residues.

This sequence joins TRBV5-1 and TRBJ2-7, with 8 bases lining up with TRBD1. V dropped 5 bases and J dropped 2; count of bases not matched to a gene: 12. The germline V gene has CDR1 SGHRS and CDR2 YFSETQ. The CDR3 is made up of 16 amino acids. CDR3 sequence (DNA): TGCGCCAGCAGATTACTTCCGGGACAGGCCCCCTACGAGCAGTACTTC. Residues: CASRLLPGQAPYEQYF. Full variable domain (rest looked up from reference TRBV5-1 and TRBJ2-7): KAGVTQTPRYLIKTRGQQVTLSCSPISGHRSVSWYQQTPGQGLQFLFEYFSETQRNKGNFPGRFSGRQFSNSRSEMNVSTLELGDSALYLCASRLLPGQAPYEQYFGPGTRLTVT.

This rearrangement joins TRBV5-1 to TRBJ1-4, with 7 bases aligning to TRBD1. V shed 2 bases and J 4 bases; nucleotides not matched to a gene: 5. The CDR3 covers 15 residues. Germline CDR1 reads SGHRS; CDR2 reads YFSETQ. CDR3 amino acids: CASSFSTGNNEKLFF. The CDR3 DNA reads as TGCGCCAGCAGCTTCTCGACAGGGAATAATGAAAAACTGTTTTTT. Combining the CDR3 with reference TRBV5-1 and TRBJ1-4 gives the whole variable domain KAGVTQTPRYLIKTRGQQVTLSCSPISGHRSVSWYQQTPGQGLQFLFEYFSETQRNKGNFPGRFSGRQFSNSRSEMNVSTLELGDSALYLCASSFSTGNNEKLFFGSGTQLSVL.

The CDR3 loop reads CASRPVTSLDTGELFF. For the CDR3, the DNA is TGTGCCAGTAGGCCAGTCACTAGTTTAGACACCGGGGAGCTGTTTTTT. The rearrangement links TRBV19 to TRBJ2-2; maybe TRBD2 (5 bases). The CDR3 contains 16 residues. The V end was cut by 6 bases, the J end by 3 bases, with 17 bases between. The germline V gene encodes CDR1 LNHDA and CDR2 SQIVND (reference sequence).

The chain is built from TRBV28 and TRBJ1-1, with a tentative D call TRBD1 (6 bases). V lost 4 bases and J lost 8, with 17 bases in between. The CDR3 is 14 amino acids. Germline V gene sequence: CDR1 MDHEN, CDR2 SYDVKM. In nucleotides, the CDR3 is TGTGCCAGCAGTTCCACAGGGCGGTTCGGAGAAGCTTTCTTT. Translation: CASSSTGRFGEAFF.

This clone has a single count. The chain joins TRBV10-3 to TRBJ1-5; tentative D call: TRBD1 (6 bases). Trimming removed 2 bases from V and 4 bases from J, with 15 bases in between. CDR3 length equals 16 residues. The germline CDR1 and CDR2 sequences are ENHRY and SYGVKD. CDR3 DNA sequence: TGTGCCATCAGTGAGACTCCGGCTAGGGGGAATCAGCCCCAGCATTTT. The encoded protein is CAISETPARGNQPQHF.

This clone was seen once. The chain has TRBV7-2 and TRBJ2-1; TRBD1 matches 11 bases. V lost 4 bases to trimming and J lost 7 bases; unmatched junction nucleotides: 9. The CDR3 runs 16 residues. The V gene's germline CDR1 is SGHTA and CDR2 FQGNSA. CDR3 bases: TGTGCCAGCAGCTCCCCGGGACAGGGGGTAAGGAATGAGCAGTTCTTC. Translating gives CASSSPGQGVRNEQFF.

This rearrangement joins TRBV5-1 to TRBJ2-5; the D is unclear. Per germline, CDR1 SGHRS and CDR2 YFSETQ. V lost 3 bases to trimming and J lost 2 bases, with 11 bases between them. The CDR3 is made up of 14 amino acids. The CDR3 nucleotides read TGCGCCAGCAGCTGGGGAAATCAACAAGAGACCCAGTACTTC. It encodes CASSWGNQQETQYF.

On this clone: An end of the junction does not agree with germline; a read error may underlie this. CDR3 residues: CAIRESGERTPLHF. The DNA of the CDR3 is TGTGCCATCAGGGAGTCCGGGGAAAGGACACCCCTCCACTTT. V usage is TRBV10-3 and J usage is TRBJ1-6; D is undetermined. The CDR3 is made up of 14 amino acids. Looked up from germline, CDR1 is ENHRY and CDR2 is SYGVKD.